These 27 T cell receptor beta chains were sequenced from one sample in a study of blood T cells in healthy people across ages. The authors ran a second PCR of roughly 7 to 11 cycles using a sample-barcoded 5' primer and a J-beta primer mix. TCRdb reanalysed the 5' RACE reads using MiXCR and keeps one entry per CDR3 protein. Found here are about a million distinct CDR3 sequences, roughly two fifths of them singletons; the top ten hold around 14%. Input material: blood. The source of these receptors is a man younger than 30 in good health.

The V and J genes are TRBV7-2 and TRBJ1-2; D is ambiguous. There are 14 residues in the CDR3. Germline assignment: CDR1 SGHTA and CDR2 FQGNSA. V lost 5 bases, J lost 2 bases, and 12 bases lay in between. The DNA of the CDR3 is TGTGCCAGCAGCGTAGAGTCGGGAAACTATGGCTACACCTTC. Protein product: CASSVESGNYGYTF.

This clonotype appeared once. As DNA, the CDR3 is TGTGCCAGTCGACGCCTACAGGGGTCGGACACCGGGGAGCTGTTTTTT. Protein: CASRRLQGSDTGELFF. The V call is TRBV19, the J call TRBJ2-2, with 7 bases lining up with TRBD1. V gave up 8 bases and J gave up 3 bases; unmatched junction bases: 12. The germline V gene has CDR1 LNHDA and CDR2 SQIVND (reference sequence). The CDR3 covers 16 residues. The whole variable domain, filled in from reference TRBV19 and TRBJ2-2, reads DGGITQSPKYLFRKEGQNVTLSCEQNLNHDAMYWYRQDPGQGLRLIYYSQIVNDFQKGDIAEGYSVSREKKESFPLTVTSAQKNPTAFYLCASRRLQGSDTGELFFGEGSRLTVL.

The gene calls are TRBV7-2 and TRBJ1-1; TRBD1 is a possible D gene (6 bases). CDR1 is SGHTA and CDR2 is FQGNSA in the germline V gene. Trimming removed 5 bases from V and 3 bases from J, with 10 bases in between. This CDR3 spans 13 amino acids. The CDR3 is CASSLWGHTEAFF. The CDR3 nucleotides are TGTGCCAGCAGCCTCTGGGGGCACACTGAAGCTTTCTTT.

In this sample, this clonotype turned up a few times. The CDR3 protein is CASSEVMTGVYGYTF. CDR3 in DNA: TGTGCCAGCAGTGAGGTTATGACAGGGGTCTATGGCTACACCTTC. The gene calls are TRBV2 and TRBJ1-2; 8 bases map to TRBD1. Germline values: CDR1 SNHLY, CDR2 FYNNEI. V shed 3 bases, J shed 4 bases, and the junction held 7 bases outside the gene matches. The CDR3 contains 15 residues.

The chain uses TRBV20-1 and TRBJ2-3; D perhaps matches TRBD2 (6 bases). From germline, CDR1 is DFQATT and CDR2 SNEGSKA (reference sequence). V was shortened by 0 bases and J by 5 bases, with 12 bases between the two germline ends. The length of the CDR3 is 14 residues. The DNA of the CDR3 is TGCAGTGCTAGAGATTCGGGGGAGTTAGATACGCAGTATTTT. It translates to CSARDSGELDTQYF.

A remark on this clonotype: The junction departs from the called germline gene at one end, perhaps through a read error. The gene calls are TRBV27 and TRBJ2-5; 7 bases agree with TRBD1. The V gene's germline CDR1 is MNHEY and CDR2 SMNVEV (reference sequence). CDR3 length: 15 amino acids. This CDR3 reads CASSPGDRRQETRYF. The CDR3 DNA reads TGTGCCAGCAGTCCCGGGGACAGACGTCAAGAGACCCGGTACTTC.

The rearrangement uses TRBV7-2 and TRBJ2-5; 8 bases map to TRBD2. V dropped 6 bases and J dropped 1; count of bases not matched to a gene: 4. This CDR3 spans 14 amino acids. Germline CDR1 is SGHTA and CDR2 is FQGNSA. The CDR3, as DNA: TGTGCCAGCAGGCCGACTAGCGCCCAAGAGACCCAGTACTTC. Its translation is CASRPTSAQETQYF. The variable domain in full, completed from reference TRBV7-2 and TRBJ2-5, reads GAGVSQSPSNKVTEKGKDVELRCDPISGHTALYWYRQSLGQGLEFLIYFQGNSAPDKSGLPSDRFSAERTGGSVSTLTIQRTQQEDSAVYLCASRPTSAQETQYFGPGTRLLVL.

The CDR3 bases are TGCGCCAGCAGCCTAGGGACTAGCGAATCTCCTTACAATGAGCAGTACTTC. Translation: CASSLGTSESPYNEQYF. This sequence joins TRBV5-1 and TRBJ2-7, with 10 nucleotides matching TRBD2. The CDR3 is made up of 17 amino acids. Trimming removed 4 bases from V and 7 bases from J; junction bases left unmatched: 17. Germline V gene data show CDR1 as SGHRS and CDR2 as YFSETQ.

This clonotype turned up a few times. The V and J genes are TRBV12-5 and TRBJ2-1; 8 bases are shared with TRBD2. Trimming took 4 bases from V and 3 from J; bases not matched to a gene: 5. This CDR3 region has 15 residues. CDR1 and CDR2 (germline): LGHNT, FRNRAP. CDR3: CASGSERGIYNEQFF. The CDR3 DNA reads TGTGCTAGTGGTTCCGAGCGGGGGATCTACAATGAGCAGTTCTTC.

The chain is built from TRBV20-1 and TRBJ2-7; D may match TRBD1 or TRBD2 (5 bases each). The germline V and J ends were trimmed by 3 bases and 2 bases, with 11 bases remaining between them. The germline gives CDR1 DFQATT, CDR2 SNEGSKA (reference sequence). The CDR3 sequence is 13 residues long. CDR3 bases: TGCAGTGCTAGTCGGGACGGAACCTACGAGCAGTACTTC. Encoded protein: CSASRDGTYEQYF.

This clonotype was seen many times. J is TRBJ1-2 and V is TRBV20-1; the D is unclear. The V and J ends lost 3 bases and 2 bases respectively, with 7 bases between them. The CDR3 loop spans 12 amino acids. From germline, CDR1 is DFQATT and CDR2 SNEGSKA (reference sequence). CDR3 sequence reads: CSASRDNYGYTF. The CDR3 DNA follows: TGCAGTGCTAGTCGAGACAACTATGGCTACACCTTC.

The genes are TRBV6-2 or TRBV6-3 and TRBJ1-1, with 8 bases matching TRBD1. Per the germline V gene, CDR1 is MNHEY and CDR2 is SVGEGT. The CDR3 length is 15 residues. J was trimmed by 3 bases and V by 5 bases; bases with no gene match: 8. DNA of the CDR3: TGTGCCAGCAGTAACCGGACAGGGAGGGACACTGAAGCTTTCTTT. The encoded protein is CASSNRTGRDTEAFF.

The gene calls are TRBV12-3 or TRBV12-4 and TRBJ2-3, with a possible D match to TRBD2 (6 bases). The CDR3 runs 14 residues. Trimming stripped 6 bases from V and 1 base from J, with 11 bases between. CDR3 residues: CASRAGPGTDTQYF. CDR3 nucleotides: TGTGCCAGCAGGGCGGGACCGGGCACAGATACGCAGTATTTT.

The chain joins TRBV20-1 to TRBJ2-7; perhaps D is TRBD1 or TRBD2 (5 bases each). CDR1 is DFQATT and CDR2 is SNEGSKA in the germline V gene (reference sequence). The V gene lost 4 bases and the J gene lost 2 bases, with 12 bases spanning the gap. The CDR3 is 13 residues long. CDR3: CSATRDATYEQYF. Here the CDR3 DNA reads TGCAGTGCTACCCGGGACGCCACCTACGAGCAGTACTTC.

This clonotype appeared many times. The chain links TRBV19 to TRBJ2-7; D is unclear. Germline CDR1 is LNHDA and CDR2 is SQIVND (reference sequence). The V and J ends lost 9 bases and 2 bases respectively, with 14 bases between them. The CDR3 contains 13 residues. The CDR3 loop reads CASSVAPTYEQYF. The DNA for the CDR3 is TGTGCCAGCAGCGTAGCACCCACCTACGAGCAGTACTTC.

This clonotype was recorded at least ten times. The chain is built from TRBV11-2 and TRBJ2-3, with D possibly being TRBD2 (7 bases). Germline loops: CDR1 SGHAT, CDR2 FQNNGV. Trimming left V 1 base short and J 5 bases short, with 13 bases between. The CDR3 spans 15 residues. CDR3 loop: CASSLGGGAGDTQYF. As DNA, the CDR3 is TGTGCCAGCAGCTTAGGAGGGGGGGCGGGAGATACGCAGTATTTT.

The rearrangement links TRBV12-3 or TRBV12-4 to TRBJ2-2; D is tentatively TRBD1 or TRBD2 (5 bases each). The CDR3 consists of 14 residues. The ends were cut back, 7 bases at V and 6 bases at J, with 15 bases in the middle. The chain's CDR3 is CASTKRQRAGELFF. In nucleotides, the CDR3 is TGTGCCAGCACAAAACGACAGAGGGCCGGGGAGCTGTTTTTT.

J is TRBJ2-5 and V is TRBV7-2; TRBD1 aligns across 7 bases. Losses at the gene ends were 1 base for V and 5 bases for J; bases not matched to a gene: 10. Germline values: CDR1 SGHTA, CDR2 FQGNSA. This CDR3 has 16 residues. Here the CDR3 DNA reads TGTGCCAGCAGCTTAGTTGGCAGGGGGATGGAGGAGACCCAGTACTTC. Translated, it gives CASSLVGRGMEETQYF.

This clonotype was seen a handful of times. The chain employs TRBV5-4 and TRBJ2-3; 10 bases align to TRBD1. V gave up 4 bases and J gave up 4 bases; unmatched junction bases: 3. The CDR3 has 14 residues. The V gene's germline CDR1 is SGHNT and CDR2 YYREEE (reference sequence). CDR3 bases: TGTGCCAGCAGCCGACAGGGGGCATCAGATACGCAGTATTTT. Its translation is CASSRQGASDTQYF.

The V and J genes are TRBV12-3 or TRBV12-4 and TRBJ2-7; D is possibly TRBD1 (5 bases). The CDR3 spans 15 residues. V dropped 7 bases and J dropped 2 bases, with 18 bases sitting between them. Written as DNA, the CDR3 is TGTGCCAGCAACCAGGGCAGGTCCCAAACCTACGAGCAGTACTTC. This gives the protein CASNQGRSQTYEQYF.

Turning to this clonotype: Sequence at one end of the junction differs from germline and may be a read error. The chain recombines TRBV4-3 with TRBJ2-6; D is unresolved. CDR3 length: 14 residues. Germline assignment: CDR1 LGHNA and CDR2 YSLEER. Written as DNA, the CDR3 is TGCGCCAGCAGCCAAGGGGTTGGGACCAACGTCCTGACTTTC. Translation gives CASSQGVGTNVLTF.

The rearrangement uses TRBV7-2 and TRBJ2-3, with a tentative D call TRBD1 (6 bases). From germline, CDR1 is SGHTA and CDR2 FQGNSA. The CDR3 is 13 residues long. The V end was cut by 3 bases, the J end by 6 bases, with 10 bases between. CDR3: CASSFRGSDTQYF. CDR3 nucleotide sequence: TGTGCCAGCAGCTTCAGGGGCTCGGATACGCAGTATTTT.

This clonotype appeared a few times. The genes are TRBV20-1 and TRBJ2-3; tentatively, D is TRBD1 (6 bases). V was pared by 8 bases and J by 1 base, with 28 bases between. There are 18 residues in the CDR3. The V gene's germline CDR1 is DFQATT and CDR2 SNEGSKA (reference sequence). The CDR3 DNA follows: TGCAGTTCAACCACCTCTGACAGGCCACGGTACCGCACAGATACGCAGTATTTT. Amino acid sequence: CSSTTSDRPRYRTDTQYF.

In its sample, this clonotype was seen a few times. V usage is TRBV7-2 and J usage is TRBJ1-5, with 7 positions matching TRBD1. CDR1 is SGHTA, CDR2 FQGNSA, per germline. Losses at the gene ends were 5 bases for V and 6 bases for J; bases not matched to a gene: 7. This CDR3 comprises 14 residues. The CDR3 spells CASSPDRVGQPQHF. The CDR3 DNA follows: TGTGCCAGCAGCCCCGACAGGGTCGGTCAGCCCCAGCATTTT.

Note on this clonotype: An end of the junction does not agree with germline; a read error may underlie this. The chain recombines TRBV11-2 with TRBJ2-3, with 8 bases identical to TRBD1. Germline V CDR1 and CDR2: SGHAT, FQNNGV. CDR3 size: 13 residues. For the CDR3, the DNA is TGTGCCAGGAGCTTAGGTGGACAGGGCGGGCAGTATTTT. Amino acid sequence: CARSLGGQGGQYF.

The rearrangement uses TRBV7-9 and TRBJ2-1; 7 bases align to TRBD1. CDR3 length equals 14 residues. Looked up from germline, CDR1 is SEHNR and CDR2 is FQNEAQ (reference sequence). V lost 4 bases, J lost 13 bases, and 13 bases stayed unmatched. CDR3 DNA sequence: TGTGCCAGCAGCTCAGGGGGAGCGCAAGAGACCCAGTTCTTC. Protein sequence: CASSSGGAQETQFF. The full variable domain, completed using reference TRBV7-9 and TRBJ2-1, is DTGVSQNPRHKITKRGQNVTFRCDPISEHNRLYWYRQTLGQGPEFLTYFQNEAQLEKSRLLSDRFSAERPKGSFSTLEIQRTEQGDSAMYLCASSSGGAQETQFFGPGTRLTVL.

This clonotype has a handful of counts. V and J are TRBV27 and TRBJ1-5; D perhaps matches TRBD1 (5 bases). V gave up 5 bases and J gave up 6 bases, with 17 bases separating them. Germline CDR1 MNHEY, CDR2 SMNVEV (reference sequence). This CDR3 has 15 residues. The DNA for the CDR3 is TGTGCCAGCAGTCCGGAGGTGGGGGAATTTCAGCCCCAGCATTTT. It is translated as CASSPEVGEFQPQHF.